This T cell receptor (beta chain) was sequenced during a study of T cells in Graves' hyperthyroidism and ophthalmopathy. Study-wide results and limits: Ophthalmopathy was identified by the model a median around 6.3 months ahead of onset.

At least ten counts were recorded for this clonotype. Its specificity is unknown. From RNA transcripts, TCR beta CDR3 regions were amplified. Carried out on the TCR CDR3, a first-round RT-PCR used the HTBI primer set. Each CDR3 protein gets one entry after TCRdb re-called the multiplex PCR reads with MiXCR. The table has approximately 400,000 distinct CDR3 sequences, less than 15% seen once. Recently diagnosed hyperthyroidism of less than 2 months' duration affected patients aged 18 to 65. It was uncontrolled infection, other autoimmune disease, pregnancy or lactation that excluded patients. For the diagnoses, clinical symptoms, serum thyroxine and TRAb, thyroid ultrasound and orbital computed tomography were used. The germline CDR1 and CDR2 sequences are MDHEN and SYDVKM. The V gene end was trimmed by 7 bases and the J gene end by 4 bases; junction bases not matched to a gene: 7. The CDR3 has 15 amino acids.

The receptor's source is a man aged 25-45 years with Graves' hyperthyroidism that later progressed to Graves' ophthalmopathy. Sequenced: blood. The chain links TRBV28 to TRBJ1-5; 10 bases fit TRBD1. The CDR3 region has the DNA TGTGCCAGCATTCGGACAGGGGGTTTAAATCAGCCCCAGCATTTT. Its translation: CASIRTGGLNQPQHF.